Listed below are T cell receptor beta chains from one sample, sequenced in a study of blood T cell repertoires in COVID-19. Method: immunoSEQ multiplex PCR; TCRdb's copy keeps in-frame clones and lacks some. This table holds approximately 200,000 clones, around 85% found once. Sequences were obtained from peripheral blood. Every receptor here comes from a human donor with active or convalescent COVID-19. The donor label of this sample is uncertain. Each CDR3 is given with its conserved first and last residue.

j_call: TRBJ2-3
v_call: TRBV11-2
cdr3_aa: CASSLGLAGDTQYF

j_call: TRBJ1-5
v_call: TRBV27
cdr3_aa: CASSFGHNNQPQHF

j_call: TRBJ2-7
v_call: TRBV10-3
cdr3_aa: CAIRGTGRAYEQYF

j_call: TRBJ1-2
v_call: TRBV16
cdr3_aa: CASSPRFDSFGYTF

j_call: TRBJ2-2
v_call: TRBV2
cdr3_aa: CASRITQGAAGELFF

j_call: TRBJ1-4
v_call: TRBV6-5
cdr3_aa: CASSYSRQTPEKLFF

j_call: TRBJ2-2
v_call: TRBV3-1/TRBV3-2
cdr3_aa: CASSPTSDLFANTGELFF

j_call: TRBJ2-3
v_call: TRBV4-2
cdr3_aa: CASSRQTDTQYF

j_call: TRBJ1-1
v_call: TRBV30
cdr3_aa: CAWAESGQGENTEAFF

j_call: TRBJ2-2
v_call: TRBV7-3
cdr3_aa: CASSFPSGARDGELFF